The present T cell receptor beta chain was sequenced within a study of blood T cell repertoires in COVID-19 (TCRdb year 2020). Describing the broader study: Samples from collaborators originated in the United States, Italy and Spain and spanned both the acute and convalescent phases of COVID-19. The material from the prospective study consisted of cDNA or gDNA derived from T cells, B-cell-depleted T cells, or PBMCs. Deeply sampled blood TCRbeta repertoires from subjects exposed to, actively infected with, or recovered from COVID-19 were included in the dataset. A freely available public database, intended as a resource for researchers studying the immune response to SARS-CoV-2, is where the repertoires were released. The samples were drawn from the first 160 participants of the ongoing ImmuneRACE study and from 950 to 1,500 subjects provided by 6 global collaborators. A de-identified subject ID, COVID-19 status, age in years and sex were almost always included in the sample metadata. HLA class I and class II types, where available, came from metadata supplied by the sample provider rather than from assay-based typing.

Each collaborating institution followed its own protocols to collect whole blood in K2EDTA tubes. For TCRbeta analysis, collaborators shipped samples as frozen whole blood, isolated PBMCs, or DNA extracted from either of those sample types. Broader findings and caveats from the paper: Clinical and demographic metadata were provided uncurated, with the amount varying by source and participant.

The immunoSEQ Assay, a bias-controlled multiplex PCR, was used to amplify TCRbeta CDR3 regions from genomic DNA. The authors' pipeline ran thus. The number of nucleated cells in each sample was estimated from the amplification of reference gene primers within the assay. To quantify the absolute abundance of each unique TCRbeta CDR3 rearrangement, sequence reads were collapsed and filtered. For each sample, productive Simpson clonality was calculated by taking the square root of Simpson's diversity index across productive rearrangements. In its TCRdb copy, this immuneACCESS table keeps in-frame sequences only and misses some clones. Where compared with another copy, unresolved V genes explain less than half of these, and the others have no known cause. V and J calls and clone size are as listed in that table; D and trimming were resolved from the DNA. In all, the sample holds about 400,000 clones, and around 90% of those were seen once. The top ten hold 1% to 1.5% of the sample.

As to this clone: This receptor's antigen is unknown. There are no base qualities to consult, and no much larger clone falls within one base.

Measured from the cysteine to the phenylalanine, the CDR3 is 10 residues long. The only DNA kept is the CDR3, 30 bases in frame from the first base. The junction shows trimming of 8 bases on V and 3 bases on J, plus 4 bases between the germline ends. Based on the germline V gene (reference sequence), the CDR1 and CDR2 sequences are LNHDA and SQIVND. The rearrangement joined TRBV19 to TRBJ1-1; the D gene assignment is ambiguous. The sample consisted of peripheral blood. The receptor was isolated from a man in his forties with acute or convalescent COVID-19. The nucleotide sequence is TGTGCCAGTCAGGACACTGAAGCTTTCTTT. This sequence encodes CASQDTEAFF.